This T cell receptor beta chain was found in a study of regulatory dendritic cells for organ transplantation. Findings and limits, study-wide: Memory T cells were less diverse than naive, with memory CD8+ most oligoclonal.

The ends lost 4 bases at V and 2 bases at J; junction bases unmatched: 23. Germline CDR1 reads LGHNA; CDR2 reads YSLEER. This CDR3 region has 21 residues. Sequenced by immunoSEQ multiplex PCR; TCRdb stores in-frame clones only, minus some. The data show about 38,000 clones, around nine tenths seen once. For this clone: The target antigen is unknown.

The chain carries TRBV4-3 and TRBJ2-3, with 8 bases lining up with TRBD1. Sequencing was done on a sample of naive CD8+ T cells from blood. Subset here: CD45RA+ naive T cells. This clonotype originated in a human donor in good health. As DNA, the CDR3 is TGCGCCAGCAGCCGAAATCTGTGGGGACAGGACCCAGAAGAGGTCACAGATACGCAGTATTTT. Its translation: CASSRNLWGQDPEEVTDTQYF.